The clone carrying this T cell receptor beta chain was seen only a few times. V dropped 6 bases and J dropped 8 bases, with 19 bases sitting between them. Germline V gene data show CDR1 as LGHDT and CDR2 as YNNKEL (reference sequence). The CDR3 runs to 15 residues. In the original workflow: Amplifying reference gene primers gave estimates of nucleated cell counts. Using immunoSEQ multiplex PCR, the repertoire was profiled, and TCRdb retains in-frame clones only, with some absent. That table supplies the V and J calls and clone size; D and trimming were determined from the DNA. The sample consists of about 250,000 clones, around 85% of them appearing once. This sample stems from a study of blood T cell repertoires in COVID-19. Study as a whole: COVID-19 samples collected from the United States, Italy and Spain covered acute and convalescent phases.

The sequenced sample consisted of peripheral blood. This rearrangement joins TRBV3-1 (or the pseudogene TRBV3-2) to TRBJ1-4, with D perhaps TRBD1 (5 bases). This clonotype originated in a man aged 80 or over with acute or convalescent COVID-19. CDR3 protein: CASSRRTGNEEKLFF. In DNA form, the CDR3 reads TGTGCCAGCAGTCGACGTACAGGTAACGAGGAAAAACTGTTTTTT.